This T cell receptor beta chain was profiled in a study of blood T cells in healthy people across ages. Study-level findings and limits: Naive and antigen-experienced cells could not be conclusively compared, given unsorted PBMCs. Strongly correlated with naive T cell percentage was TCR beta diversity. Age showed a roughly linear inverse relationship with TCR beta diversity per million T cells. Long-lived donors carried more naive CD4+ cells and greater diversity than aged donors.

A J-beta primer mix and a sample-barcoded 5' primer were used in a second PCR of about 7 to 12 cycles. TCRdb re-derived calls from the 5' RACE reads in MiXCR, one entry per CDR3 protein. The sample includes about 2 million distinct CDR3 sequences, around 50% of them seen just once. Trimming shortened V by 2 bases and J by 1 base, and 8 bases separated the two germline ends. The germline CDR1 and CDR2 sequences are LGHNA and YNFKEQ. The CDR3 sequence is 15 residues long. Comments on this clonotype: What it recognizes is unknown.

The sequence derives from a woman aged 40 to 50 in good health. The sample was blood. This chain uses TRBV4-2 with TRBJ2-2, with D possibly matching TRBD2 (5 bases). The CDR3: CASSQQTRNTGELFF. The CDR3 region has the DNA TGTGCCAGCAGCCAACAAACTAGGAACACCGGGGAGCTGTTTTTT.